The 21 T cell receptor beta chains below come from one sample, sequenced in a study of response to subunit inactivated influenza vaccine. Via MiXCR, TCRdb re-called the RT-PCR reads, giving one row per CDR3 protein. Of around 200,000 distinct CDR3 sequences in the sample, about a tenth were seen once. The sample here was non-naive T cells sorted from PBMCs, taken on the day of vaccination. Source of these receptors: a middle-aged man who received an inactivated influenza vaccine.

In its sample, this clonotype was seen many times. The V and J genes are TRBV7-9 and TRBJ2-1; D is uncertain. The CDR3 covers 13 residues. Germline CDR1 is SEHNR and CDR2 is FQNEAQ (reference sequence). The V end lost 1 base, the J end lost 4 bases, and 5 bases lay between the germline ends. For the CDR3, the DNA is TGTGCCAGCAGCTTAGGCACATACAATGAGCAGTTCTTC. Amino acids: CASSLGTYNEQFF.

This clonotype has a handful of counts. The chain couples TRBV19 to TRBJ2-7; TRBD1 aligns across 10 bases. Unmatched junction bases numbered 5, after V lost 3 bases and J lost 3 bases. Looked up from germline, CDR1 is LNHDA and CDR2 is SQIVND (reference sequence). This CDR3 is built from 15 residues. The CDR3 region is CASSIRGQGRYEQYF. The CDR3 DNA is TGTGCCAGTAGTATTAGGGGACAGGGGCGCTACGAGCAGTACTTC.

This chain links TRBV20-1 with TRBJ1-6; 7 positions match TRBD1. The ends lost 2 bases at V and 4 bases at J; junction bases unmatched: 8. The length of the CDR3 is 16 residues. The V gene's germline CDR1 is DFQATT and CDR2 SNEGSKA (reference sequence). The CDR3 DNA reads as TGCAGTGCTAGACCCCGGACAGGAGCTTATAATTCACCCCTCCACTTT. Its protein is CSARPRTGAYNSPLHF.

The chain carries TRBV18 and TRBJ2-7; D not certain. The CDR3 runs to 14 residues. CDR1 is KGHSH, CDR2 LQKENI, per germline. Trimming stripped 6 bases from V and 1 base from J, with 13 bases between. CDR3 sequence (DNA): TGTGCCAGCTCGGAACCGGCCGGGTCCTACGAGCAGTACTTC. This translates into CASSEPAGSYEQYF.

This clonotype appeared a few times. This chain links TRBV7-2 with TRBJ2-7, with D tentatively TRBD1 (5 bases). Trimming left V 3 bases short and J 2 bases short, with 8 bases between. The CDR3 spans 13 residues. CDR1 is SGHTA, CDR2 FQGNSA, per germline. CDR3 nucleotides: TGTGCCAGCAGCTTTCAGGGTCCCTACGAGCAGTACTTC. The encoded protein is CASSFQGPYEQYF.

The rearrangement links TRBV4-2 to TRBJ2-7, with 8 positions matching TRBD2. The CDR3 sequence is 16 residues long. In germline, CDR1 is LGHNA, CDR2 YNFKEQ. V lost 1 base to trimming and J lost 3 bases; unmatched junction nucleotides: 8. The CDR3 sequence is CASSQGPLAGNYEQYF. The CDR3 nucleotides read TGTGCCAGCAGCCAAGGCCCCTTAGCGGGAAACTACGAGCAGTACTTC.

This clonotype was picked up many times. J is TRBJ2-4 and V is TRBV20-1, with D maybe TRBD2 (5 bases). Germline values: CDR1 DFQATT, CDR2 SNEGSKA (reference sequence). The V and J ends lost 0 bases and 4 bases respectively, with 19 bases between them. The CDR3 consists of 17 residues. The CDR3 here is CSARDTKEDQWKNIQYF. In DNA, the CDR3 is TGCAGTGCTAGAGATACGAAGGAGGACCAATGGAAAAACATTCAGTACTTC.

In this sample, this clonotype turned up a few times. The V gene is TRBV7-6, the J gene TRBJ2-3; 10 bases agree with TRBD1. Germline V CDR1 and CDR2: SGHVS, FNYEAQ. With V trimmed by 1 base and J by 7 bases, 8 bases remained unmatched. The CDR3 runs to 16 residues. The CDR3 region is CASSLEGGTGDNTQYF. The CDR3 DNA reads as TGTGCCAGCAGCTTAGAAGGGGGGACAGGGGATAATACGCAGTATTTT. Full variable domain (rest looked up from reference TRBV7-6 and TRBJ2-3): GAGVSQSPRYKVTKRGQDVALRCDPISGHVSLYWYRQALGQGPEFLTYFNYEAQQDKSGLPNDRFSAERPEGSISTLTIQRTEQRDSAMYRCASSLEGGTGDNTQYFGPGTRLTVL.

This clonotype was counted ten times or more. For the CDR3, the DNA is TGTGCCAGCTCACGGACGGGACAGGGGGGCAATCAGCCCCAGCATTTT. It codes for CASSRTGQGGNQPQHF. This chain joins TRBV18 and TRBJ1-5, with 11 bases lining up with TRBD1. Per the germline V gene, CDR1 is KGHSH and CDR2 is LQKENI. J was trimmed by 2 bases and V by 4 bases; bases with no gene match: 4. The CDR3 has 16 residues. Variable domain in full (rest from reference TRBV18 and TRBJ1-5): NAGVMQNPRHLVRRRGQEARLRCSPMKGHSHVYWYRQLPEEGLKFMVYLQKENIIDESGMPKERFSAEFPKEGPSILRIQQVVRGDSAAYFCASSRTGQGGNQPQHFGDGTRLSIL.

This chain joins TRBV4-3 and TRBJ1-6; 11 nucleotides align to TRBD1. Germline V gives CDR1 LGHNA, CDR2 YSLEER. This CDR3 comprises 13 residues. Trimming cost V 6 bases and J 9 bases; bases outside gene matches: 1. The CDR3: CASRGQGGSPLHF. CDR3 DNA: TGCGCCAGCAGGGGACAGGGGGGTTCACCCCTCCACTTT.

This clonotype was recorded at least ten times. The V call is TRBV4-2, the J call TRBJ2-7; no definite D call. This CDR3 contains 15 residues. The germline V and J ends were trimmed by 3 bases and 3 bases, with 15 bases remaining between them. Germline values: CDR1 LGHNA, CDR2 YNFKEQ. The CDR3 loop is CASSQETTRVYEQYF. The CDR3 DNA reads as TGTGCCAGCAGCCAGGAGACCACCCGGGTCTACGAGCAGTACTTC.

This clonotype was seen more than once but under ten times. The V call is TRBV18, the J call TRBJ2-7; D gene ambiguous. Germline assignment: CDR1 KGHSH and CDR2 LQKENI. V lost 2 bases, J lost 0 bases, and 11 bases lay in between. This CDR3 is 15 amino acids long. CDR3 DNA: TGTGCCAGCTCACCAGAGATCAGGAGCTCCTACGAGCAGTACTTC. As protein: CASSPEIRSSYEQYF.

The sample holds many counts of this clonotype. The chain combines TRBV20-1 with TRBJ2-7; D uncertain. The length of the CDR3 is 13 residues. CDR1 is DFQATT, CDR2 SNEGSKA, per germline (reference sequence). Trimming left V 6 bases short and J 0 bases short, with 12 bases between. CDR3 loop: CSAQDRPSYEQYF. The DNA for the CDR3 is TGCAGTGCCCAGGACCGCCCCTCCTACGAGCAGTACTTC.

This clonotype was detected ten times or more. The V gene is TRBV20-1, the J gene TRBJ2-7; 11 positions agree with TRBD1. Germline CDR1 DFQATT, CDR2 SNEGSKA (reference sequence). The V and J ends lost 3 bases and 3 bases, in that order; junction bases with no gene match: 4. This CDR3 is built from 14 residues. This CDR3 reads CSASRTGGYYEQYF. For the CDR3, the DNA is TGCAGTGCTAGTAGGACAGGGGGCTACTACGAGCAGTACTTC.

This clonotype was detected only a few times. The V gene is TRBV4-2, the J gene TRBJ2-7, with D perhaps matching TRBD2 (7 bases). The CDR3 is made up of 17 amino acids. CDR1 and CDR2 (germline): LGHNA, YNFKEQ. Trimming took 0 bases from V and 3 from J, leaving 18 bases between them. CDR3 region: CASSQDWAGARYYEQYF. CDR3 nucleotides: TGTGCCAGCAGCCAAGATTGGGCGGGGGCCCGATACTACGAGCAGTACTTC.

This clonotype was seen ten or more times. J is TRBJ2-2 and V is TRBV5-1, with 9 nucleotides matching TRBD2. Germline assignment: CDR1 SGHRS and CDR2 YFSETQ. The ends lost 2 bases at V and 2 bases at J; junction bases unmatched: 4. The CDR3 runs to 16 residues. The CDR3 spells CASSLPGLANTGELFF. CDR3 nucleotides: TGCGCCAGCAGCTTACCGGGACTAGCAAACACCGGGGAGCTGTTTTTT.

The chain couples TRBV18 to TRBJ1-5, with 7 nucleotides matching TRBD1. Germline V gene sequence: CDR1 KGHSH, CDR2 LQKENI. The V and J ends lost 3 bases and 11 bases, in that order; junction bases with no gene match: 10. This CDR3 has 14 residues. CDR3 sequence reads: CASSPTTGEVAQHF. CDR3 nucleotide sequence: TGTGCCAGCTCACCTACTACAGGGGAAGTAGCCCAGCATTTT.

In regard to this clonotype: This may come from a read error, since a much larger clone is one base off. The DNA for the CDR3 is TGTGCCAGCAGCCAGGACAGGTTCCTAGCCAAAAACATTCAGAACTTC. Amino acid sequence: CASSQDRFLAKNIQNF. V and J are TRBV6-2 or TRBV6-3 and TRBJ2-4, with 7 bases identical to TRBD1. This CDR3 is built from 16 residues. Germline CDR1 and CDR2: MNHEY and SVGEGT.

The genes are TRBV25-1 and TRBJ2-2; 7 nucleotides agree with TRBD1. The V gene's germline CDR1 is MGHDK and CDR2 SYGVNS. This CDR3 has 16 residues. V dropped 3 bases and J dropped 6; count of bases not matched to a gene: 10. Here the CDR3 DNA reads TGTGCCAGCAGTGAGCCCACAGGGGCTGGCGCCGGGGAGCTGTTTTTT. The encoded protein is CASSEPTGAGAGELFF.

This clonotype was found many times. V gene TRBV6-1 combines with J gene TRBJ2-3, with a tentative D call TRBD2 (7 bases). This CDR3 region has 15 residues. V lost 5 bases, J lost 4 bases, and 16 bases lay in between. CDR1 is MNHNS and CDR2 is SASEGT in the germline V gene. The chain's CDR3 is CASSKGGGRADTQYF. The CDR3 DNA follows: TGTGCCAGCAGTAAAGGGGGGGGGCGGGCAGATACGCAGTATTTT.

The chain links TRBV20-1 to TRBJ2-1; a possible D gene is TRBD1 (5 bases). V was shortened by 1 base and J by 3 bases, with 13 bases between the two germline ends. This CDR3 region has 15 residues. Per germline, CDR1 DFQATT and CDR2 SNEGSKA (reference sequence). Here the CDR3 DNA reads TGCAGTGCTAGAGGCCAGGGATGGGACTACAATGAGCAGTTCTTC. It codes for CSARGQGWDYNEQFF.